The source of this T cell receptor (beta chain) is a study of T cells in Graves' hyperthyroidism and ophthalmopathy. Amplification yielded TCR beta CDR3 regions, with RNA transcripts as the source. In the first-round RT-PCR of the TCR CDR3, the HTBI primer set was used. MiXCR was run by TCRdb on the multiplex PCR reads, yielding one entry per CDR3 protein. The sample contains more than 550,000 distinct CDR3 sequences, 17% of which appear only once. The germline gives CDR1 GTSNPN, CDR2 SVGIG (reference sequence). This CDR3 is built from 15 residues. V was clipped by 0 bases and J by 4 bases, with 15 bases between them. Aged 18 to 65, the patients had hyperthyroidism that was newly diagnosed and had lasted under 2 months. Fresh 10 ml peripheral blood yielded PBMCs. General study findings and limits: Ophthalmopathy prediction by the model preceded onset by a median approximately six months.

Comment on this clonotype: The antigen is not known.

The V and J genes are TRBV30 and TRBJ1-2; tentative D call: TRBD1 (6 bases). This TCR came from a man aged 50 to 59 with Graves' hyperthyroidism. Input material: blood. CDR3 DNA: TGTGCCTGGAGTGTAGCCCGGGGGCGGCTCTATGGCTACACCTTC. Amino acids: CAWSVARGRLYGYTF. Together with reference TRBV30 and TRBJ1-2, the CDR3 gives the full variable domain: SQTIHQWPATLVQPVGSPLSLECTVEGTSNPNLYWYRQAAGRGLQLLFYSVGIGQISSEVPQNLSASRPQDRQFILSSKKLLLSDSGFYLCAWSVARGRLYGYTFGSGTRLTVV.